In this sample, the clone carrying this T cell receptor beta chain turned up many times. The source of the sample is a study of CD8+ T cells in alopecia areata. Overall study: A regimen of oral tofacitinib, 5 to 10 mg twice daily, was given to treated patients.

Specified treatment: oral pan-JAK inhibitor, 5-10 mg twice daily. Alopecia areata patients gave lesional scalp punch biopsies and peripheral blood samples. Isolated RNA was reverse transcribed into cDNA used as the sequencing template. Using immunoSEQ multiplex PCR, the repertoire was profiled, and TCRdb retains in-frame clones only, with some absent. The sample has approximately 180,000 clones; approximately 57% are singletons. Germline V gives CDR1 ENHRY, CDR2 SYGVKD. After removal of 8 bases from V and 3 bases from J, the junction contained 2 bases not matched to a gene. The CDR3 is made up of 12 amino acids.

The chain combines TRBV10-3 with TRBJ1-1, with 8 bases matching TRBD1. The receptor was derived from a human donor with alopecia areata. This sample comprised CD4+ T cells sorted from blood, obtained at week 24, from a patient treated with tofacitinib. CDR3 DNA: TGTGCCATCCGGGGACAGGACACTGAAGCTTTCTTT. Its translation is CAIRGQDTEAFF.